Listed below are T cell receptor beta chains from one sample, sequenced in a study of naive and memory T cell subsets. Via MiXCR, TCRdb re-called the UMI-ligation and nested PCR reads, giving one row per CDR3 protein. This sample has about 140,000 distinct CDR3 sequences, with approximately 18% found just once. Sample: naive CD8+ T cells from blood. Receptors were obtained from a human donor in good health. Each CDR3 is given with its conserved first and last residue. The order of the fields is CDR3 DNA, CDR3 protein, V gene, J gene, D gene, clone size. The D gene is left open where the match is weak. Where a row states a size, it is once, few, many or the class of an expanded clone; other rows omit it.

cdr3_nt: TGTGCCAGCAGTTTATTCGGGGAAGCTTTCTTT
cdr3_aa: CASSLFGEAFF
v_call: TRBV27
j_call: TRBJ1-1
d_call: -
clone_size: -

cdr3_nt: TGTGCCAGCAGTTTATCCGACAGGTACAATGAGCAGTTCTTC
cdr3_aa: CASSLSDRYNEQFF
v_call: TRBV27
j_call: TRBJ2-1
d_call: -
clone_size: -

cdr3_nt: TGTGCCACACAGAAAGTGTTAGCGGAGCAGTACTTC
cdr3_aa: CATQKVLAEQYF
v_call: TRBV28
j_call: TRBJ2-7
d_call: -
clone_size: -

cdr3_nt: TGTGCCAGCAGGATGGACAGAGCGGGCTCCTATAATTCACCCCTCCACTTT
cdr3_aa: CASRMDRAGSYNSPLHF
v_call: TRBV6-5
j_call: TRBJ1-6
d_call: -
clone_size: few

cdr3_nt: TGTGCCAGCAGTTTCGGGCCTGGAAACACCATATATTTT
cdr3_aa: CASSFGPGNTIYF
v_call: TRBV12-3/TRBV12-4
j_call: TRBJ1-3
d_call: -
clone_size: -

cdr3_nt: TGTGCCAGCAGTTACTTGTCTGGGGATGCCGGGGCCAACGTCCTGACTTTC
cdr3_aa: CASSYLSGDAGANVLTF
v_call: TRBV6-5
j_call: TRBJ2-6
d_call: -
clone_size: -

cdr3_nt: TGTGCCAGCAGTCCCAGACAGGCTGGGGACATTCAGTACTTC
cdr3_aa: CASSPRQAGDIQYF
v_call: TRBV28
j_call: TRBJ2-4
d_call: -
clone_size: once

cdr3_nt: TGCAGCGTCGATCTCCCGGGACAGGGTAGCTCCTACGAGCAGTACTTC
cdr3_aa: CSVDLPGQGSSYEQYF
v_call: TRBV29-1
j_call: TRBJ2-7
d_call: TRBD1
clone_size: -

cdr3_nt: TGTGCCAGCAGTTTAACTAGCGGGCATACGCAGTATTTT
cdr3_aa: CASSLTSGHTQYF
v_call: TRBV27
j_call: TRBJ2-3
d_call: TRBD2
clone_size: few

cdr3_nt: TGCAGTGCTCAAGTCGGGACAGGGGCCTACGAGCAGTACTTC
cdr3_aa: CSAQVGTGAYEQYF
v_call: TRBV20-1
j_call: TRBJ2-7
d_call: TRBD1
clone_size: -

cdr3_nt: TGTGCCAGCAGCCTGGGACAGCCGAACTCCTACGAGCAGTACTTC
cdr3_aa: CASSLGQPNSYEQYF
v_call: TRBV6-5
j_call: TRBJ2-7
d_call: TRBD1
clone_size: few

cdr3_nt: TGTGCCAGCAGCCAAGAAGGGATGGGAGGAACCGGGGAGCTGTTTTTT
cdr3_aa: CASSQEGMGGTGELFF
v_call: TRBV3-1
j_call: TRBJ2-2
d_call: -
clone_size: -

cdr3_nt: TGTGCCAGCAGTTTAGACAGGGGGCGAGAAAACACCATATATTTT
cdr3_aa: CASSLDRGRENTIYF
v_call: TRBV12-3/TRBV12-4
j_call: TRBJ1-3
d_call: TRBD1
clone_size: many

cdr3_nt: TGTGCCAGCAGTTTATCGACGGGGAGGCAAGAGACCCAGTACTTC
cdr3_aa: CASSLSTGRQETQYF
v_call: TRBV27
j_call: TRBJ2-5
d_call: -
clone_size: -

cdr3_nt: TGCGCCAGCAGCCAAGATTGGGAGACGCGGGGGGAGCTGTTTTTT
cdr3_aa: CASSQDWETRGELFF
v_call: TRBV4-3
j_call: TRBJ2-2
d_call: -
clone_size: few

cdr3_nt: TGTGCCAGCAGCTTCTGGGCGTCCCGCGAAGCTTTCTTT
cdr3_aa: CASSFWASREAFF
v_call: TRBV7-9
j_call: TRBJ1-1
d_call: -
clone_size: -

cdr3_nt: TGTGCCAGCAGCTTAGGGGGAGGGCCGAGTAATGAGCAGTTCTTC
cdr3_aa: CASSLGGGPSNEQFF
v_call: TRBV7-9
j_call: TRBJ2-1
d_call: TRBD2
clone_size: few

cdr3_nt: TGTGCCACCAGCAGAGTGGGGGGACAGAAATACGAGCAGTACTTC
cdr3_aa: CATSRVGGQKYEQYF
v_call: TRBV15
j_call: TRBJ2-7
d_call: -
clone_size: -

cdr3_nt: TGCGCCAGGCACGTGGACAGGGGGAACGAGCAGTACTTC
cdr3_aa: CARHVDRGNEQYF
v_call: TRBV5-1
j_call: TRBJ2-7
d_call: TRBD1
clone_size: -

cdr3_nt: TGTGCCAGCAGCGAAGATGTGGCGGCGGGGCAGTTCTTC
cdr3_aa: CASSEDVAAGQFF
v_call: TRBV14
j_call: TRBJ2-1
d_call: -
clone_size: few

cdr3_nt: TGTGCCAGCAGAACTCCGGGGACTAATTCAGATACGCAGTATTTT
cdr3_aa: CASRTPGTNSDTQYF
v_call: TRBV27
j_call: TRBJ2-3
d_call: TRBD2
clone_size: few

cdr3_nt: TGTGCCAGCGGGGCTAGCAATCAGCCCCAGCATTTT
cdr3_aa: CASGASNQPQHF
v_call: TRBV6-5
j_call: TRBJ1-5
d_call: -
clone_size: -

cdr3_nt: TGTGCCAGCAGCCCGTCGGGGGGCAGGGACTACGAGCAGTACTTC
cdr3_aa: CASSPSGGRDYEQYF
v_call: TRBV27
j_call: TRBJ2-7
d_call: -
clone_size: -

cdr3_nt: TGCGCCAGCAGCCAAGCATACGGGTCGGGCACTGAAGCTTTCTTT
cdr3_aa: CASSQAYGSGTEAFF
v_call: TRBV4-1
j_call: TRBJ1-1
d_call: -
clone_size: -

cdr3_nt: TGTGCCAGCAGCCCGACAGGATTTAATGAAAAACTGTTTTTT
cdr3_aa: CASSPTGFNEKLFF
v_call: TRBV27
j_call: TRBJ1-4
d_call: -
clone_size: -

cdr3_nt: TGCAGTGCTAGGGATGGGGCGTACGGAGATACGCAGTATTTT
cdr3_aa: CSARDGAYGDTQYF
v_call: TRBV20-1
j_call: TRBJ2-3
d_call: -
clone_size: few

cdr3_nt: TGCGCCAGCAGCCAGAGCCTCCCATCAACTAATGAAAAACTGTTTTTT
cdr3_aa: CASSQSLPSTNEKLFF
v_call: TRBV4-3
j_call: TRBJ1-4
d_call: -
clone_size: -

cdr3_nt: TGTGCTATCAGCTTGAGGTACAATGAGCAGTTCTTC
cdr3_aa: CAISLRYNEQFF
v_call: TRBV7-9
j_call: TRBJ2-1
d_call: -
clone_size: few

cdr3_nt: TGTGCCAGCAAGGGCCCCCAAGAGACCCAGTACTTC
cdr3_aa: CASKGPQETQYF
v_call: TRBV6-6
j_call: TRBJ2-5
d_call: -
clone_size: few

cdr3_nt: TGTGCCAGCAGCGTTGGACTAGCGGGAGATGGAGAGACCCAGTACTTC
cdr3_aa: CASSVGLAGDGETQYF
v_call: TRBV9
j_call: TRBJ2-5
d_call: TRBD2
clone_size: -

cdr3_nt: TGTGCCAGCAGCTTGACAGCAGGCTCTGGAAACACCATATATTTT
cdr3_aa: CASSLTAGSGNTIYF
v_call: TRBV28
j_call: TRBJ1-3
d_call: -
clone_size: -

cdr3_nt: TGCGCCAGCAGCCCCCGGGACAGCCTCAGCACAGATACGCAGTATTTT
cdr3_aa: CASSPRDSLSTDTQYF
v_call: TRBV4-1
j_call: TRBJ2-3
d_call: TRBD1
clone_size: few

cdr3_nt: TGTGCCAGCAGTCGATTAGCGGGAGATTTAGGAGAGACCCAGTACTTC
cdr3_aa: CASSRLAGDLGETQYF
v_call: TRBV6-5
j_call: TRBJ2-5
d_call: TRBD2
clone_size: few

cdr3_nt: TGTGCCACCAGCAGAGATTTGCTGGAAGCTTTCTTT
cdr3_aa: CATSRDLLEAFF
v_call: TRBV15
j_call: TRBJ1-1
d_call: -
clone_size: -

cdr3_nt: TGTGCCAGCAGCTTAGGTCATAGCAATCAGCCCCAGCATTTT
cdr3_aa: CASSLGHSNQPQHF
v_call: TRBV7-6
j_call: TRBJ1-5
d_call: -
clone_size: few

cdr3_nt: TGTGCCAGCAGTTACGTACTAGCGGGAGATTCAGATACGCAGTATTTT
cdr3_aa: CASSYVLAGDSDTQYF
v_call: TRBV6-6
j_call: TRBJ2-3
d_call: TRBD2
clone_size: -

cdr3_nt: TGTGCCAGCAGTCAATCAATTTTCATGAACACTGAAGCTTTCTTT
cdr3_aa: CASSQSIFMNTEAFF
v_call: TRBV28
j_call: TRBJ1-1
d_call: -
clone_size: -

cdr3_nt: TGTGCCAGCCTTCGGGGCCCTGTTGAGCAGTTCTTC
cdr3_aa: CASLRGPVEQFF
v_call: TRBV2
j_call: TRBJ2-1
d_call: -
clone_size: -

cdr3_nt: TGTGCCAGCAGTTACTCCCGACAGAACAATGAGCAGTTCTTC
cdr3_aa: CASSYSRQNNEQFF
v_call: TRBV6-5
j_call: TRBJ2-1
d_call: -
clone_size: -

cdr3_nt: TGTGCCAGCAGCGTAGCGGAGCACGCAGATACGCAGTATTTT
cdr3_aa: CASSVAEHADTQYF
v_call: TRBV9
j_call: TRBJ2-3
d_call: -
clone_size: few

cdr3_nt: TGTGCCAGCAGTTACTCTGTACAGGGGCCAGATACGCAGTATTTT
cdr3_aa: CASSYSVQGPDTQYF
v_call: TRBV6-5
j_call: TRBJ2-3
d_call: TRBD1
clone_size: -